These 21 T cell receptor beta chains originate from one sample sequenced in a study of spatial heterogeneity in lung cancer. TCRdb independently ran MiXCR on the 5' RACE reads; one entry per CDR3 protein. The table records roughly 46,000 distinct CDR3 sequences, about 12% of them present only once. Time point defined: blood at routine non-recurrence follow-up after resection. Sequencing was performed on PBMCs, taken at follow-up. Every receptor here comes from a male donor with early-stage non-small cell lung cancer.

The V gene is TRBV7-2, the J gene TRBJ1-4, with D possibly being TRBD1 (5 bases). Trimming stripped 2 bases from V and 2 bases from J, with 12 bases between. CDR3 length equals 16 residues. Germline V lookup: CDR1 SGHTA, CDR2 FQGNSA. The CDR3 DNA reads TGTGCCAGCAGCTTAAAGATCAGGGCCACTAATGAAAAACTGTTTTTT. Translated: CASSLKIRATNEKLFF.

The rearrangement uses TRBV9 and TRBJ2-2; perhaps TRBD1 as D (5 bases). Per the germline V gene, CDR1 is SGDLS and CDR2 is YYNGEE. The V and J ends lost 0 bases and 7 bases respectively, with 7 bases between them. CDR3 length: 13 residues. CDR3 nucleotides: TGTGCCAGCAGCGTAGAAGGGGTCGGGGAGCTGTTTTTT. It encodes CASSVEGVGELFF.

This clonotype appeared many times. This chain uses TRBV20-1 with TRBJ2-7; TRBD2 matches 8 bases. CDR3 length equals 14 residues. CDR1 is DFQATT and CDR2 is SNEGSKA in the germline V gene (reference sequence). V was pared by 0 bases and J by 3 bases, with 4 bases of the junction left unmatched. The CDR3 coding sequence is TGCAGTGCTAGAGATGACGGGGGGGACTACGAGCAGTACTTC. Translating gives CSARDDGGDYEQYF.

This clonotype was seen at least ten times. Written as DNA, the CDR3 is TGTGCCAGCTCACCTGAGGCCGGCCAGATGAACACTGAAGCTTTCTTT. Encoded protein: CASSPEAGQMNTEAFF. The rearrangement links TRBV18 to TRBJ1-1; D call uncertain. The CDR3 contains 16 residues. V was trimmed by 3 bases and J by 0 bases, leaving 14 bases between them. Germline V CDR1 and CDR2: KGHSH, LQKENI. Using reference TRBV18 and TRBJ1-1 for the parts outside the CDR3, the full variable domain is NAGVMQNPRHLVRRRGQEARLRCSPMKGHSHVYWYRQLPEEGLKFMVYLQKENIIDESGMPKERFSAEFPKEGPSILRIQQVVRGDSAAYFCASSPEAGQMNTEAFFGQGTRLTVV.

The chain joins TRBV29-1 to TRBJ1-2; D uncertain. The germline V and J ends were trimmed by 6 bases and 8 bases, with 13 bases remaining between them. This CDR3 contains 11 residues. Germline CDR1 reads SQVTM; CDR2 reads ANQGSEA. The CDR3 bases are TGCAGCGTCCCCCCGGTAGAAGGCTACACCTTC. It specifies CSVPPVEGYTF.

At least ten counts were recorded for this clonotype. V gene TRBV29-1 combines with J gene TRBJ1-2, with 7 bases that match TRBD1. This CDR3 spans 11 amino acids. The germline gives CDR1 SQVTM, CDR2 ANQGSEA. CDR3 sequence: CSSRDSYGYTF. The CDR3 coding sequence is TGCAGTTCTCGGGACAGCTATGGCTACACCTTC.

The chain joins TRBV7-2 to TRBJ2-3, with D possibly being TRBD1 or TRBD2 (6 bases each). Germline lookup yields CDR1 SGHTA and CDR2 FQGNSA. CDR3 length: 14 residues. Trimming left V 2 bases short and J 2 bases short, with 8 bases between. DNA for the CDR3: TGTGCCAGCAGCTTAAGGGGGGTCACAGATACGCAGTATTTT. The encoded protein is CASSLRGVTDTQYF.

This clonotype was counted between two and nine times. The V and J genes are TRBV6-1 and TRBJ1-1, with a weak D call TRBD1 (6 bases). This CDR3 is 13 amino acids long. Germline CDR1 and CDR2: MNHNS and SASEGT. Trimming left V 6 bases short and J 1 base short, with 9 bases between. The CDR3 loop is CASRGHTNTEAFF. CDR3 nucleotides: TGTGCCAGCAGGGGACATACGAACACTGAAGCTTTCTTT.

This clonotype has at least ten counts. V gene TRBV9 combines with J gene TRBJ2-3, with a tentative D call TRBD2 (7 bases). CDR3 length: 16 residues. V was clipped by 4 bases and J by 2 bases, with 17 bases between them. The germline gives CDR1 SGDLS, CDR2 YYNGEE. CDR3 bases: TGTGCCAGCAGCCCCTCCCCCGGGGGGCTCACAGATACGCAGTATTTT. This gives the protein CASSPSPGGLTDTQYF.

The V call is TRBV3-1, the J call TRBJ1-2; D is undetermined. Germline-derived CDR1 and CDR2 are LGHDT and YNNKEL (reference sequence). The V end lost 0 bases, the J end lost 1 base, and 9 bases lay between the germline ends. The CDR3 is 15 residues long. CDR3 loop: CASSQDPMINYGYTF. CDR3 coding DNA: TGTGCCAGCAGCCAAGATCCGATGATTAACTATGGCTACACCTTC.

The rearrangement joins TRBV6-2 or TRBV6-3 to TRBJ1-2; 9 bases are shared with TRBD1. J lost 7 bases, V lost 10 bases, and 10 bases had no gene match. The length of the CDR3 is 13 residues. Germline CDR1 and CDR2: MNHEY and SVGEGT. CDR3 nucleotide sequence: TGTGCCATCACCAGACAGGGGGAGATTGGCTACACCTTC. As protein: CAITRQGEIGYTF.

In this sample, this clonotype turned up many times. This sequence joins TRBV28 and TRBJ1-1; D is perhaps TRBD1 (6 bases). The CDR3 runs to 15 residues. Germline assignment: CDR1 MDHEN and CDR2 SYDVKM. Trimming cost V 6 bases and J 2 bases, with 16 bases left between them. The CDR3 coding sequence is TGTGCCAGCAGCCCCCCGGGGGCTCTAAACACTGAAGCTTTCTTT. This gives the protein CASSPPGALNTEAFF.

This sequence joins TRBV12-3 or TRBV12-4 and TRBJ1-5; D is ambiguous. V lost 8 bases to trimming and J lost 5 bases, with 13 bases between them. CDR3 size: 13 residues. The CDR3 nucleotides are TGTGCCAGCGGGCCCCGGACTGATCAGCCCCAGCATTTT. This codes for CASGPRTDQPQHF.

This clonotype was recorded at least ten times. The chain couples TRBV7-2 to TRBJ2-3, with 15 bases aligning to TRBD2. Unmatched junction bases numbered 6, after V lost 5 bases and J lost 6 bases. The CDR3 consists of 16 residues. The germline gives CDR1 SGHTA, CDR2 FQGNSA. The CDR3 loop reads CASSPWTSGRADTQYF. The CDR3 coding sequence is TGTGCCAGCAGCCCCTGGACTAGCGGGAGGGCTGATACGCAGTATTTT.

V gene TRBV18 combines with J gene TRBJ2-2; D is ambiguous. The V end lost 6 bases, the J end lost 2 bases, and 10 bases lay between the germline ends. The CDR3 spans 14 residues. Germline V gene lookup returns CDR1 KGHSH and CDR2 LQKENI. This chain's CDR3 is CASSAALNTGELFF. The CDR3, as DNA: TGTGCCAGCTCGGCAGCATTAAACACCGGGGAGCTGTTTTTT. Variable domain in full (rest from reference TRBV18 and TRBJ2-2): NAGVMQNPRHLVRRRGQEARLRCSPMKGHSHVYWYRQLPEEGLKFMVYLQKENIIDESGMPKERFSAEFPKEGPSILRIQQVVRGDSAAYFCASSAALNTGELFFGEGSRLTVL.

There are a few counts of this clonotype. The rearrangement uses TRBV18 and TRBJ1-2; D not certain. Trimming cost V 6 bases and J 8 bases, with 13 bases left between them. Germline loops: CDR1 KGHSH, CDR2 LQKENI. The CDR3 extends over 12 amino acids. CDR3 DNA: TGTGCCAGCTCCCCTCCATTGCAGGGCTACACCTTC. As protein: CASSPPLQGYTF.

This clonotype was recorded many times. The chain couples TRBV6-5 to TRBJ1-5; D not certain. V lost 8 bases, J lost 5 bases, and 7 bases lay in between. The CDR3 runs 11 residues. Germline loops: CDR1 MNHEY, CDR2 SVGAGI. CDR3 bases: TGTGCCAGCGGCAAGTATCAGCCCCAGCATTTT. This encodes CASGKYQPQHF.

The sample holds many counts of this clonotype. The chain combines TRBV28 with TRBJ2-7, with 7 bases matching TRBD1. Per the germline V gene, CDR1 is MDHEN and CDR2 is SYDVKM. Trimming at V came to 2 bases and at J to 3 bases, leaving 1 base not matched to a gene. This CDR3 is 13 amino acids long. CDR3 DNA sequence: TGTGCCAGCAGTTTAGGGACAGACTACGAGCAGTACTTC. Its translation: CASSLGTDYEQYF.

V is TRBV7-2 and J is TRBJ2-7; no clear D. This CDR3 has 13 amino acids. Germline V gene lookup returns CDR1 SGHTA and CDR2 FQGNSA. V was shortened by 2 bases and J by 2 bases, with 7 bases between the two germline ends. The CDR3 nucleotides are TGTGCCAGCAGCTTATGGCGGACCTACGAGCAGTACTTC. This gives the protein CASSLWRTYEQYF.

This chain links TRBV5-1 with TRBJ1-5; 11 bases match TRBD1. Germline V gene sequence: CDR1 SGHRS, CDR2 YFSETQ. With 4 bases clipped from V and 5 bases from J, the junction kept 8 bases outside the gene matches. The CDR3 loop spans 16 amino acids. CDR3 in DNA: TGCGCCAGCAGCCCCGGACAGGGGGCTCTGGATCAGCCCCAGCATTTT. This translates into CASSPGQGALDQPQHF.

At least ten counts were recorded for this clonotype. The chain links TRBV18 to TRBJ1-2; 8 bases line up with TRBD1. Per germline, CDR1 KGHSH and CDR2 LQKENI. CDR3 length equals 15 residues. With V trimmed by 3 bases and J by 8 bases, 11 bases remained unmatched. The CDR3 DNA is TGTGCCAGCTCACCTACTGACAGGGGACTAGGAGGCTACACCTTC. This sequence encodes CASSPTDRGLGGYTF.